Following are 20 T cell receptor beta chains from one sample sequenced in a study of shared clonotypes between healthy human individuals. The data were produced by immunoSEQ multiplex PCR, yet TCRdb's version contains in-frame clones alone and is incomplete. The table shows about 610,000 clones, with 90% to 97% occurring only once. As defined, naive CD8 cells were CD45RO-negative and positively selected for CCR7, with terminally differentiated effector memory CD45RA+ cells excluded. Sequenced: naive CD8+ T cells sorted from blood. The receptors originated from a woman aged 25 to 39 in good health.

This chain links TRBV29-1 with TRBJ2-3; D possibly corresponds to TRBD2 (5 bases). From germline, CDR1 is SQVTM and CDR2 ANQGSEA. Trimming removed 5 bases from V and 10 bases from J, with 10 bases in between. The CDR3 spans 10 residues. The CDR3 bases are TGCAGCGTTTCCGAGAGGGCGCAGTATTTT. As protein: CSVSERAQYF.

The gene calls are TRBV5-8 and TRBJ2-1; D unclear. In germline, CDR1 is SGHTS, CDR2 YDEGEE. The CDR3 runs 15 residues. Trimming removed 2 bases at V and 2 bases at J, with 11 bases between. CDR3 bases: TGTGCCAGCAGCTTTCCGGGCGGACCCTACAATGAGCAGTTCTTC. This gives the protein CASSFPGGPYNEQFF.

The chain combines TRBV4-1 with TRBJ2-7, with 15 bases lining up with TRBD2. The V gene end was trimmed by 5 bases and the J gene end by 1 base; junction bases not matched to a gene: 3. The length of the CDR3 is 16 residues. The germline gives CDR1 MGHRA, CDR2 YSYEKL. For the CDR3, the DNA is TGCGCCAGCAGCAAGGGACTAGCGGGAGGTTCCTACGAGCAGTACTTC. It codes for CASSKGLAGGSYEQYF.

The chain links TRBV5-6 to TRBJ2-7; D gene uncertain. V was clipped by 4 bases and J by 3 bases, with 11 bases between them. CDR1 is SGHDT and CDR2 is YYEEEE in the germline V gene. The CDR3 is 13 amino acids. The CDR3: CASSQAILYEQYF. CDR3 DNA: TGTGCCAGCAGCCAAGCAATACTCTACGAGCAGTACTTC.

This chain connects TRBV14 to TRBJ1-2, with D perhaps TRBD1 (5 bases). Trimming shortened V by 4 bases and J by 4 bases, and 7 bases separated the two germline ends. CDR1 is SGHDN and CDR2 is FVKESK in the germline V gene. The CDR3 has 12 residues. CDR3 amino acids: CASSPRGYGYTF. CDR3 DNA sequence: TGTGCCAGCAGCCCAAGGGGCTATGGCTACACCTTC.

The rearrangement links TRBV6-1 to TRBJ1-1; no reliable D call. The CDR3 covers 15 residues. The V gene's germline CDR1 is MNHNS and CDR2 SASEGT. V was shortened by 6 bases and J by 5 bases, with 19 bases between the two germline ends. The DNA of the CDR3 is TGTGCCAGCAGAAGCACCGTTTGGGGAGGGACTGAAGCTTTCTTT. Amino acid sequence: CASRSTVWGGTEAFF.

This clone was observed a single time. CDR3 sequence: CAWSLDRAVYGYTF. The CDR3 nucleotides are TGTGCCTGGAGCCTGGACAGGGCCGTCTATGGCTACACCTTC. The chain couples TRBV30 to TRBJ1-2, with TRBD1 matching over 8 bases. Germline lookup yields CDR1 GTSNPN and CDR2 SVGIG (reference sequence). The V gene end was trimmed by 3 bases and the J gene end by 4 bases; junction bases not matched to a gene: 7. The CDR3 loop spans 14 amino acids.

The chain employs TRBV2 and TRBJ1-4; 7 bases align to TRBD1. This CDR3 is 12 amino acids long. The trim removed 10 bases at V and 8 bases at J, leaving 7 bases unmatched. CDR1 and CDR2 from the germline V gene are SNHLY and FYNNEI. CDR3 protein: CATTDRPEKLFF. DNA for the CDR3: TGTGCCACCACGGACAGGCCCGAAAAACTGTTTTTT.

This clone came up once. The V call is TRBV11-2, the J call TRBJ2-1; the D gene is possibly TRBD2 (7 bases). The CDR3 covers 18 residues. Germline lookup yields CDR1 SGHAT and CDR2 FQNNGV. The germline V and J ends were trimmed by 4 bases and 0 bases, with 19 bases remaining between them. CDR3 residues: CASSSRSQGGGSYNEQFF. DNA for the CDR3: TGTGCCAGCAGCTCCCGATCCCAGGGAGGGGGCTCCTACAATGAGCAGTTCTTC.

The rearrangement links TRBV6-5 to TRBJ2-5; D possibly uses TRBD1 or TRBD2 (5 bases each). The J call is uncertain, as TRBJ2-7 better fits the DNA end. The V gene's germline CDR1 is MNHEY and CDR2 SVGAGI. The CDR3 loop spans 14 amino acids. CDR3 amino acids: CASSPRGPSYEQYF. The CDR3 bases are TGTGCCAGCAGCCCCCGGGGCCCATCCTACGAGCAGTACTTC.

V is TRBV15 and J is TRBJ1-5; tentatively, D is TRBD1 (5 bases). From germline, CDR1 is LNHNV and CDR2 YYDKDF (reference sequence). Trimming cost V 5 bases and J 6 bases, with 17 bases left between them. The CDR3 runs 15 residues. CDR3 in amino acids: CATSSEQGAGQPQHF. CDR3 coding DNA: TGTGCCACCAGCTCAGAGCAGGGCGCGGGTCAGCCCCAGCATTTT.

This chain joins TRBV5-6 and TRBJ1-2; unclear D gene. This CDR3 has 16 residues. Germline values: CDR1 SGHDT, CDR2 YYEEEE. The V and J ends lost 2 bases and 2 bases respectively, with 16 bases between them. CDR3 in DNA: TGTGCCAGCAGCTTTGGACTTTATACGGACAACTATGGCTACACCTTC. This codes for CASSFGLYTDNYGYTF.

The V and J genes are TRBV28 and TRBJ2-3, with 10 bases fitting TRBD1. This CDR3 has 16 residues. Trimming took 2 bases from V and 4 from J; bases not matched to a gene: 6. Germline loops: CDR1 MDHEN, CDR2 SYDVKM. DNA of the CDR3: TGTGCCAGCAGTTTAACCGGGACAGGGGTTGCAGATACGCAGTATTTT. This codes for CASSLTGTGVADTQYF.

The V and J genes are TRBV5-1 and TRBJ2-7; D call uncertain. The V end lost 7 bases, the J end lost 4 bases, and 12 bases lay between the germline ends. Germline CDR1 SGHRS, CDR2 YFSETQ. The length of the CDR3 is 12 residues. The CDR3 DNA is TGCGCCAGCCCGCACGCGGATTACGAGCAGTACTTC. Its translation: CASPHADYEQYF. Variable domain in full (rest from reference TRBV5-1 and TRBJ2-7): KAGVTQTPRYLIKTRGQQVTLSCSPISGHRSVSWYQQTPGQGLQFLFEYFSETQRNKGNFPGRFSGRQFSNSRSEMNVSTLELGDSALYLCASPHADYEQYFGPGTRLTVT.

CDR3 bases: TGTGCCAGCAGCTCCGTCACTAGCGCGGGAGACGATACGCAGTATTTT. Its translation: CASSSVTSAGDDTQYF. This rearrangement joins TRBV11-2 to TRBJ2-3, with 7 bases aligning to TRBD2. The CDR3 has 16 residues. The ends lost 4 bases at V and 6 bases at J; junction bases unmatched: 13. Germline lookup yields CDR1 SGHAT and CDR2 FQNNGV.

Here the CDR3 reads CASSLPGAEQYF. Written as DNA, the CDR3 is TGTGCCAGCTCCCTGCCGGGCGCCGAGCAGTACTTC. The V gene is TRBV5-6, the J gene TRBJ2-5; D remains ambiguous. The J call is doubtful: the DNA matches TRBJ2-7 better. Germline CDR1 and CDR2: SGHDT and YYEEEE. The CDR3 length is 12 residues.

The chain couples TRBV5-4 to TRBJ1-1; D call uncertain. V was cut by 1 base and J by 0 bases, with 7 bases left in between. The germline V gene has CDR1 SGHNT and CDR2 YYREEE (reference sequence). The CDR3 has 14 residues. The CDR3 sequence: CASSLRLLNTEAFF. The CDR3 DNA is TGTGCCAGCAGCTTGCGGCTATTGAACACTGAAGCTTTCTTT. Drawing the rest from reference TRBV5-4 and TRBJ1-1, the complete variable domain is ETGVTQSPTHLIKTRGQQVTLRCSSQSGHNTVSWYQQALGQGPQFIFQYYREEENGRGNFPPRFSGLQFPNYSSELNVNALELDDSALYLCASSLRLLNTEAFFGQGTRLTVV.

With respect to this clone: The sample holds other DNA sequences that translate to the same CDR3. The gene calls are TRBV28 and TRBJ1-1, with D possibly TRBD1 on 6 matching bases. CDR1 is MDHEN and CDR2 is SYDVKM in the germline V gene. The CDR3 is 15 residues long. V was cut by 1 base and J by 0 bases, with 9 bases left in between. The CDR3 DNA follows: TGTGCCAGCAGTTTATTGCAGGGGTTGAACACTGAAGCTTTCTTT. Encoded protein: CASSLLQGLNTEAFF.

This clone was found a few times. The identical CDR3 is also encoded by other nucleotide sequences in the sample. The CDR3 DNA reads as TGTGCCAGCAGTGGGGGGGCCTACGAGCAGTACTTC. It encodes CASSGGAYEQYF. This rearrangement joins TRBV27 to TRBJ2-7; 7 nucleotides line up with TRBD2. Trimming removed 5 bases from V and 2 bases from J; junction bases left unmatched: 0. CDR1 and CDR2 (germline): MNHEY, SMNVEV (reference sequence). The CDR3 is made up of 12 amino acids.

On this clone: The same CDR3 can be traced to other DNA sequences in this sample. V is TRBV6-5 and J is TRBJ2-2; no firm D call. The germline gives CDR1 MNHEY, CDR2 SVGAGI. The CDR3 consists of 14 residues. V dropped 0 bases and J dropped 5 bases, with 7 bases sitting between them. The CDR3 sequence: CASSYSGETGELFF. For the CDR3, the DNA is TGTGCCAGCAGTTACTCTGGAGAAACCGGGGAGCTGTTTTTT.